This entry lists 27 T cell receptor beta chains sequenced from one sample in a study of T-cell memory formation after mild COVID-19. Each CDR3 protein is one row after TCRdb ran MiXCR on the 5' RACE reads. This table has some 150,000 distinct CDR3 sequences, 6% to 7% appearing once. The sample taken for sequencing was PBMCs or a T cell subset sorted from them (not recorded which). Source of these receptors: an adult woman who had mild COVID-19 (a few samples of this study predate the infection). Cell type and time point are not known.

In this sample, this clonotype turned up a few times. The chain couples TRBV6-5 to TRBJ2-6, with D possibly TRBD1 on 5 matching bases. Germline CDR1 reads MNHEY; CDR2 reads SVGAGI. The CDR3 length is 16 residues. The V end was cut by 6 bases, the J end by 0 bases, with 12 bases between. The CDR3 sequence is CASRFDSFSGANVLTF. CDR3 nucleotide sequence: TGTGCCAGCAGGTTCGACAGTTTCTCTGGGGCCAACGTCCTGACTTTC.

This clonotype was found a few times. V and J are TRBV5-1 and TRBJ2-5; either TRBD1 or TRBD2 may fit D (5 bases each). The CDR3 covers 13 residues. Looked up from germline, CDR1 is SGHRS and CDR2 is YFSETQ. V gave up 1 base and J gave up 5 bases, with 9 bases separating them. CDR3 sequence: CASSLWGIETQYF. Here the CDR3 DNA reads TGCGCCAGCAGCTTGTGGGGGATCGAGACCCAGTACTTC.

This clonotype has only a few counts. The genes are TRBV5-1 and TRBJ2-5; a possible D gene is TRBD1 (6 bases). The CDR3 consists of 14 residues. Germline CDR1 reads SGHRS; CDR2 reads YFSETQ. The V and J ends lost 2 bases and 2 bases respectively, with 10 bases between them. CDR3 in DNA: TGCGCCAGCAGCTTACAGGGATCTCAAGAGACCCAGTACTTC. This sequence encodes CASSLQGSQETQYF.

This clonotype was found a few times. The J gene is TRBJ2-6, the V gene TRBV4-2; TRBD1 might be the D (6 bases). CDR1 and CDR2 from the germline V gene are LGHNA and YNFKEQ. V was clipped by 1 base and J by 3 bases, with 13 bases between them. CDR3 size: 17 residues. The CDR3 sequence: CASSQATGYSGANVLTF. CDR3 in DNA: TGTGCCAGCAGCCAAGCTACAGGGTATAGTGGGGCCAACGTCCTGACTTTC.

This clonotype was seen a handful of times. DNA for the CDR3: TGTGCCAGCAGTTACTCCGCAGCCAGAAACACCATATATTTT. It yields the protein CASSYSAARNTIYF. The rearrangement joins TRBV6-5 to TRBJ1-3; D remains unclear. Germline-derived CDR1 and CDR2 are MNHEY and SVGAGI. The CDR3 consists of 14 residues. The V end lost 0 bases, the J end lost 5 bases, and 8 bases lay between the germline ends.

This clonotype was detected only a few times. This chain uses TRBV18 with TRBJ1-1; TRBD1 aligns across 7 bases. Unmatched junction bases numbered 9, after V lost 4 bases and J lost 1 base. The germline CDR1 and CDR2 sequences are KGHSH and LQKENI. The CDR3 is made up of 16 amino acids. CDR3 protein: CASSHSQGRGNTEAFF. The CDR3 DNA reads TGTGCCAGCTCACATTCACAGGGGCGGGGGAACACTGAAGCTTTCTTT.

Notes on this clonotype: A single base separates this from a much larger clone, so it may be a read error. The chain has TRBV29-1 and TRBJ2-3, with 12 bases that match TRBD2. This CDR3 region has 16 residues. V shed 3 bases and J 5 bases; nucleotides not matched to a gene: 9. From germline, CDR1 is SQVTM and CDR2 ANQGSEA. CDR3 protein: CSVERLAGVIGDTQYF. The CDR3 DNA sequence: TGCAGCGTTGAGAGACTAGCGGGAGTGATTGGAGATACGCAGTATTTT.

This clonotype was seen many times. V is TRBV7-2 and J is TRBJ2-1; D may match TRBD1 or TRBD2 (5 bases each). Germline lookup yields CDR1 SGHTA and CDR2 FQGNSA. V was shortened by 3 bases and J by 0 bases, with 9 bases between the two germline ends. CDR3 size: 15 residues. For the CDR3, the DNA is TGTGCCAGCAGCTTCGGGACCGGCTCCTACAATGAGCAGTTCTTC. Its translation: CASSFGTGSYNEQFF.

This clonotype was seen ten or more times. CDR3 sequence (DNA): TGTGCCAGCAGGGGACAGGGGGCGAATCGGGCCTACGAGCAGTACTTC. Residues: CASRGQGANRAYEQYF. This rearrangement joins TRBV6-5 to TRBJ2-7; 12 bases line up with TRBD1. The trim removed 6 bases at V and 2 bases at J, leaving 8 bases unmatched. The CDR3 contains 16 residues. Germline CDR1 and CDR2: MNHEY and SVGAGI.

The gene calls are TRBV29-1 and TRBJ1-1, with a weak D call TRBD1 (6 bases). With 4 bases removed from V and 1 base from J, the gap between germline ends came to 13 bases. The CDR3 is 14 residues long. Germline loops: CDR1 SQVTM, CDR2 ANQGSEA. Here the CDR3 reads CSVVETGKNTEAFF. In DNA form, the CDR3 reads TGCAGCGTTGTGGAGACAGGCAAGAACACTGAAGCTTTCTTT.

This chain uses TRBV7-9 with TRBJ1-5; D is ambiguous. CDR3 length: 14 residues. Germline V gene sequence: CDR1 SEHNR, CDR2 FQNEAQ (reference sequence). Trimming removed 4 bases from V and 3 bases from J, with 10 bases in between. CDR3 in DNA: TGTGCCAGCAGCTCGGAACTCTTCAATCAGCCCCAGCATTTT. Translated: CASSSELFNQPQHF.

The chain combines TRBV21-1 with TRBJ1-1. TRBV21-1 has pseudogene status. The CDR3 has 17 residues. In DNA, the CDR3 is TGTGCCAGCAGCAAAGATTTGGGGTTCTGGGTGAACACTGAAGCTTTCTTT. This encodes CASSKDLGFWVNTEAFF.

This clonotype was observed at least ten times. The chain recombines TRBV7-3 with TRBJ2-3, with D tentatively TRBD2 (5 bases). CDR1 SGHTA and CDR2 FQGTGA come from the germline V gene. V was clipped by 5 bases and J by 0 bases, with 12 bases between them. The CDR3 consists of 15 residues. CDR3 bases: TGTGCCAGCAGCCCCGGGGTTTCTAGCACAGATACGCAGTATTTT. Protein product: CASSPGVSSTDTQYF.

This clonotype was found a few times. The V and J genes are TRBV5-4 and TRBJ2-5; D unresolved. This CDR3 has 14 residues. Germline lookup yields CDR1 SGHNT and CDR2 YYREEE (reference sequence). Between the trimmed V and J ends, which lost 0 bases and 9 bases, there was a span of 15 bases. The CDR3 coding sequence is TGTGCCAGCAGCTTGGCGGCAGACAAGAGACCCCAGTACTTC. It codes for CASSLAADKRPQYF. The variable domain in full, with the rest retrieved from reference TRBV5-4 and TRBJ2-5, is ETGVTQSPTHLIKTRGQQVTLRCSSQSGHNTVSWYQQALGQGPQFIFQYYREEENGRGNFPPRFSGLQFPNYSSELNVNALELDDSALYLCASSLAADKRPQYFGPGTRLLVL.

This clonotype has only a few counts. J is TRBJ2-1 and V is TRBV30; 11 nucleotides line up with TRBD2. With 2 bases clipped from V and 3 bases from J, the junction kept 6 bases outside the gene matches. Germline-derived CDR1 and CDR2 are GTSNPN and SVGIG (reference sequence). This CDR3 comprises 16 residues. CDR3 coding DNA: TGTGCCTGGAGTAAACGTGGGACTAGCGGCTACAATGAGCAGTTCTTC. As protein: CAWSKRGTSGYNEQFF. The entire variable domain, with the rest obtained from reference TRBV30 and TRBJ2-1, is as follows: SQTIHQWPATLVQPVGSPLSLECTVEGTSNPNLYWYRQAAGRGLQLLFYSVGIGQISSEVPQNLSASRPQDRQFILSSKKLLLSDSGFYLCAWSKRGTSGYNEQFFGPGTRLTVL.

The CDR3 region has the DNA TGTGCCAGCAGTCCCGACAGGGGAGGGAACACTGAAGCTTTCTTT. It codes for CASSPDRGGNTEAFF. The rearrangement links TRBV12-3 or TRBV12-4 to TRBJ1-1; 8 bases line up with TRBD1. The V gene end was trimmed by 5 bases and the J gene end by 1 base; junction bases not matched to a gene: 6. This CDR3 is 15 amino acids long.

This chain uses TRBV3-1 with TRBJ1-2, with 9 bases fitting TRBD1. CDR1 and CDR2 (germline): LGHDT, YNNKEL (reference sequence). This CDR3 comprises 15 residues. The ends lost 4 bases at V and 5 bases at J; junction bases unmatched: 8. CDR3: CASSRTGQGLYGYTF. DNA for the CDR3: TGTGCCAGCAGCCGGACGGGACAGGGCCTATATGGCTACACCTTC.

This clonotype was observed a handful of times. The chain carries TRBV12-3 or TRBV12-4 and TRBJ1-1; TRBD1 matches at 8 bases. V was pared by 4 bases and J by 1 base, with 5 bases of the junction left unmatched. This CDR3 contains 15 residues. DNA of the CDR3: TGTGCCAGCAGTTCTCGACAGGGGTGGAACACTGAAGCTTTCTTT. Translation gives CASSSRQGWNTEAFF.

V usage is TRBV7-2 and J usage is TRBJ2-1; 7 bases agree with TRBD2. The CDR3 spans 14 residues. Germline CDR1 reads SGHTA; CDR2 reads FQGNSA. With 6 bases clipped from V and 9 bases from J, the junction kept 11 bases outside the gene matches. CDR3 in DNA: TGTGCCAGCAGGAATACGGGGAGGGGCAGTGAGCAGTTCTTC. This codes for CASRNTGRGSEQFF.

This clonotype was seen a handful of times. The V gene is TRBV12-3 or TRBV12-4, the J gene TRBJ1-2; D is perhaps TRBD1 (6 bases). The CDR3 is 13 amino acids. Trimming shortened V by 5 bases and J by 4 bases, and 11 bases separated the two germline ends. DNA of the CDR3: TGTGCCAGCAGTCCGACAGGTCTCTATGGCTACACCTTC. This sequence encodes CASSPTGLYGYTF.

There are many counts of this clonotype. CDR3 amino acids: CASSYSRGRATDTQYF. The CDR3 DNA sequence: TGTGCCAGCAGTTACTCGAGAGGGAGGGCCACAGATACGCAGTATTTT. The V call is TRBV6-5, the J call TRBJ2-3, with 7 positions matching TRBD2. The CDR3 length is 16 residues. V lost 0 bases and J lost 2; bases outside the gene matches: 5. Germline loops: CDR1 MNHEY, CDR2 SVGAGI.

This clonotype was counted between two and nine times. V usage is TRBV5-1 and J usage is TRBJ1-1, with D tentatively TRBD1 (5 bases). Trimming left V 2 bases short and J 4 bases short, with 12 bases between. The CDR3 is 14 residues long. Germline CDR1 SGHRS, CDR2 YFSETQ. Written as DNA, the CDR3 is TGCGCCAGCAGCTTCCGGACGGGACCCACTGAAGCTTTCTTT. It translates to CASSFRTGPTEAFF.

This clonotype was detected ten times or more. This rearrangement joins TRBV7-2 to TRBJ2-5, with 8 bases lining up with TRBD2. The CDR3 is 16 residues long. In germline, CDR1 is SGHTA, CDR2 FQGNSA. With 1 base clipped from V and 9 bases from J, the junction kept 13 bases outside the gene matches. The CDR3 DNA sequence: TGTGCCAGCAGCTTAGTTTTTACGGGGGGGGAGGCGGCCCAGTACTTC. It specifies CASSLVFTGGEAAQYF.

This clonotype was detected only a few times. The gene calls are TRBV6-5 and TRBJ1-2, with TRBD1 as a possible D gene (5 bases). V was shortened by 6 bases and J by 8 bases, with 19 bases between the two germline ends. The CDR3 contains 14 residues. Germline V gene data show CDR1 as MNHEY and CDR2 as SVGAGI. CDR3 protein: CASSALREGRGYTF. CDR3 nucleotides: TGTGCCAGCAGCGCATTGAGGGAGGGGCGAGGCTACACCTTC.

This clonotype occurred many times. The chain carries TRBV29-1 and TRBJ2-1, with a possible D match to TRBD1 (6 bases). V was pared by 6 bases and J by 4 bases, with 22 bases between. The CDR3 consists of 16 residues. The germline V gene has CDR1 SQVTM and CDR2 ANQGSEA. DNA for the CDR3: TGCAGCGTCCGCCCCGTTTGGGGGCCGGGGTACAATGAGCAGTTCTTC. It translates to CSVRPVWGPGYNEQFF.

The table lists this clonotype with a few counts. The genes are TRBV6-2 or TRBV6-3 and TRBJ2-3; TRBD2 matches 10 bases. V gave up 0 bases and J gave up 3 bases; unmatched junction bases: 12. The CDR3 has 19 residues. Germline CDR1 and CDR2: MNHEY and SVGEGT. Here the CDR3 reads CASSYSSGRAGGRTDTQYF. In nucleotides, the CDR3 is TGTGCCAGCAGTTACTCGAGCGGGAGGGCCGGCGGGAGGACAGATACGCAGTATTTT.

This clonotype was recorded once. The chain couples TRBV18 to TRBJ1-5; TRBD1 might be the D (6 bases). The CDR3 covers 16 residues. V was shortened by 1 base and J by 4 bases, with 14 bases between the two germline ends. Germline V gene data show CDR1 as KGHSH and CDR2 as LQKENI. CDR3 residues: CASSPRGQGGNQPQHF. CDR3 bases: TGTGCCAGCTCACCACGGGGGCAGGGAGGAAATCAGCCCCAGCATTTT.